Listed here are 9 T cell receptor beta chains from one sample, sequenced in a study of OX40 agonist ivuxolimab in advanced cancers. Assay used: immunoSEQ multiplex PCR; TCRdb lists only in-frame clones, some missing. Among 70,000 to 75,000 clones listed, approximately 83% were seen once. The sample was CD4+ or CD8+ T cells sorted from blood, taken in a trial of the OX40 agonist ivuxolimab. All receptors come from an adult with an advanced solid tumor such as melanoma, head and neck, liver or kidney cancer.

The chain is built from TRBV6-1 and TRBJ1-2; 12 bases are shared with TRBD1. The J segment lost 4 bases and the V segment lost 3 bases, leaving 12 bases of the junction unmatched. The V gene's germline CDR1 is MNHNS and CDR2 SASEGT. The CDR3 sequence is 18 residues long. The DNA of the CDR3 is TGTGCCAGCAGTGACCCCGGGACAGGGGGCTACGGGGGCTATGGCTACACCTTC. The encoded protein is CASSDPGTGGYGGYGYTF.

CDR3 nucleotide sequence: TGTGCCAGCAGTCTATCAACAGGGCCTACCTACGAGCAGTACTTC. It yields the protein CASSLSTGPTYEQYF. This chain joins TRBV7-2 and TRBJ2-7, with a possible D match to TRBD1 (6 bases). CDR3 length equals 15 residues. The V end lost 6 bases, the J end lost 2 bases, and 17 bases lay between the germline ends. Germline CDR1 SGHTA, CDR2 FQGNSA.

V and J are TRBV10-1 and TRBJ2-7; 10 bases fit TRBD1. Germline V CDR1 and CDR2: WNHNN, SYGVQD (reference sequence). V shed 6 bases, J shed 5 bases, and the junction held 7 bases outside the gene matches. This CDR3 region has 14 residues. CDR3 in amino acids: CASSSGTGVNEQYF. The CDR3 DNA follows: TGCGCCAGCAGCTCCGGGACAGGGGTTAACGAGCAGTACTTC.

The rearrangement joins TRBV6-5 to TRBJ2-7; TRBD2 aligns across 12 bases. The CDR3 contains 16 residues. With 4 bases clipped from V and 2 bases from J, the junction kept 6 bases outside the gene matches. Germline loops: CDR1 MNHEY, CDR2 SVGAGI. The CDR3 DNA is TGTGCCAGCAGTTCATCCGGACTAGCGGGAACCTACGAGCAGTACTTC. Its protein product is CASSSSGLAGTYEQYF.

CDR3 in amino acids: CASSLATGRETQYF. In nucleotides, the CDR3 is TGCGCCAGCAGCTTGGCCACAGGGCGGGAGACCCAGTACTTC. The chain combines TRBV5-1 with TRBJ2-5; TRBD1 might be the D (6 bases). Trimming stripped 0 bases from V and 5 bases from J, with 11 bases between. CDR3 length equals 14 residues. Germline V gene data show CDR1 as SGHRS and CDR2 as YFSETQ.

The rearrangement links TRBV7-2 to TRBJ2-3; 8 positions agree with TRBD2. The germline V gene encodes CDR1 SGHTA and CDR2 FQGNSA. V trimming: 0 bases; J trimming: 1 base; junction bases outside the gene matches: 3. This CDR3 is built from 16 residues. Written as DNA, the CDR3 is TGTGCCAGCAGCTTAGCGTCGACTAGCGGCACAGATACGCAGTATTTT. It encodes CASSLASTSGTDTQYF.

V usage is TRBV4-1 and J usage is TRBJ2-7; D might be TRBD2 (6 bases). CDR3 size: 13 residues. From germline, CDR1 is MGHRA and CDR2 YSYEKL. The V gene lost 4 bases and the J gene lost 7 bases, with 14 bases spanning the gap. The CDR3 DNA reads as TGCGCCAGCAGCCGGCAGGTGGCGGGGGAGCAGTACTTC. Translated: CASSRQVAGEQYF.

This chain links TRBV5-1 with TRBJ2-1; 10 nucleotides align to TRBD2. J was trimmed by 9 bases and V by 4 bases; bases with no gene match: 10. There are 15 residues in the CDR3. The germline CDR1 and CDR2 sequences are SGHRS and YFSETQ. For the CDR3, the DNA is TGCGCCAGCAGCGTTCTAGCGGGAGCTGCCGTTGAGCAGTTCTTC. The encoded protein is CASSVLAGAAVEQFF.

The V gene is TRBV11-2, the J gene TRBJ1-1; D is undetermined. The CDR3 consists of 13 residues. Germline V gene lookup returns CDR1 SGHAT and CDR2 FQNNGV. Trimming shortened V by 3 bases and J by 3 bases, and 8 bases separated the two germline ends. As DNA, the CDR3 is TGTGCCAGCAGCTTGTCAGAGTACACTGAAGCTTTCTTT. This translates into CASSLSEYTEAFF.